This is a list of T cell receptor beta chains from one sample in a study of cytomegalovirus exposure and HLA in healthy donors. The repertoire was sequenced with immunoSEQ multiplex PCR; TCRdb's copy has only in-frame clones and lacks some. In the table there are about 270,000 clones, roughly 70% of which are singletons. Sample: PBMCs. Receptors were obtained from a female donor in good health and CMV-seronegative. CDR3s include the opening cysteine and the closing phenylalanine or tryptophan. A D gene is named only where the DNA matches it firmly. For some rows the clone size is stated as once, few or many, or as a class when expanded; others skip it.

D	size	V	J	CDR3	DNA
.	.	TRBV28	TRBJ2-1	CASSMLAPEGEQFF	TGTGCCAGCAGTATGCTAGCTCCCGAGGGTGAGCAGTTCTTC
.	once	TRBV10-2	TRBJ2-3	CASSERGTSTDTQYF	TGCGCCAGCAGTGAGAGGGGCACTAGCACAGATACGCAGTATTTT
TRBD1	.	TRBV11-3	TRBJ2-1	CASSAKRGLRGPDEQFF	TGTGCCAGCAGCGCGAAAAGGGGGCTCAGGGGCCCAGATGAGCAGTTCTTC
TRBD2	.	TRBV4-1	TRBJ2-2	CASSQAGTSNTGELFF	TGCGCCAGCAGCCAAGCCGGGACTAGCAACACCGGGGAGCTGTTTTTT
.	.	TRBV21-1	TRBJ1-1	CASTLLRDTEAFF	TGTGCCAGCACCCTACTCCGGGACACTGAAGCTTTCTTT
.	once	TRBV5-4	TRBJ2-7	CASSLGGKAYEQYF	TGTGCCAGCAGCTTGGGAGGTAAAGCCTACGAGCAGTACTTC
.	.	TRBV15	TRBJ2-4	CATSRAVTQDNIQYF	TGTGCCACCAGCAGAGCGGTGACCCAGGATAACATTCAGTACTTC
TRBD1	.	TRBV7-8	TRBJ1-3	CASSLEGQKNTIYF	TGTGCCAGCAGCTTAGAGGGACAGAAAAACACCATATATTTT
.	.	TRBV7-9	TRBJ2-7	CASSDGGHYEQYF	TGTGCCAGCAGCGACGGGGGTCACTACGAGCAGTACTTC
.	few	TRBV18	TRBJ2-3	CASTSTIRGTDTQYF	TGTGCCAGCACATCAACTATCCGGGGCACAGATACGCAGTATTTT
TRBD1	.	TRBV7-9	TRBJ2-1	CASSFPGQVYNEQFF	TGTGCCAGCAGCTTCCCAGGACAGGTGTACAATGAGCAGTTCTTC
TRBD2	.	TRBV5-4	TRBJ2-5	CASSLPSGSMETQYF	TGTGCCAGCAGCTTGCCTAGCGGGAGTATGGAGACCCAGTACTTC
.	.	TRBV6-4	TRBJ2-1	CASSSDSMNEQFF	TGTGCCAGCAGTTCAGACTCAATGAATGAGCAGTTCTTC
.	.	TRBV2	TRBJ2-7	CASRPGLLTYEQYF	TGTGCCAGCAGACCGGGACTTTTAACCTACGAGCAGTACTTC
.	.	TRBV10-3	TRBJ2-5	CAISESSSGETQYF	TGTGCCATCAGTGAGTCGAGTTCGGGGGAGACCCAGTACTTC
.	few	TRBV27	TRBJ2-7	CASSLRGPNYEQYF	TGTGCCAGCAGTTTAAGAGGGCCGAACTACGAGCAGTACTTC
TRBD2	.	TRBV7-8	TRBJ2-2	CASNIAGAAGELFF	TGTGCCAGCAACATAGCGGGAGCGGCCGGGGAGCTGTTTTTT
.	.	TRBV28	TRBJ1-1	CASSREIMNTEAFF	TGTGCCAGTTCAAGAGAAATCATGAACACTGAAGCTTTCTTT
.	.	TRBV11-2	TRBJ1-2	CASSLAVLAGSNYGYTF	TGTGCCAGCAGCTTAGCCGTGTTGGCAGGGTCTAACTATGGCTACACCTTC
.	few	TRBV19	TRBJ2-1	CASTFSKGKSSYNEQFF	TGTGCCAGTACCTTTTCTAAGGGGAAAAGCTCCTACAATGAGCAGTTCTTC
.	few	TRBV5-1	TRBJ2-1	CASSLWQAKYNEQFF	TGCGCCAGCAGCTTGTGGCAGGCTAAATACAATGAGCAGTTCTTC
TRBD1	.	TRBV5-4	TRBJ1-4	CASSPGGQASNEKLFF	TGTGCCAGCAGCCCTGGTGGACAGGCTTCTAATGAAAAACTGTTTTTT
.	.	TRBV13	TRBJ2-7	CASSLERVGGPYEQYF	TGTGCCAGCAGCTTAGAGCGCGTAGGGGGACCCTACGAGCAGTACTTC
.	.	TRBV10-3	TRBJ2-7	CAISDPDAGTYEQYF	TGTGCCATCAGTGACCCGGACGCGGGCACCTACGAGCAGTACTTC
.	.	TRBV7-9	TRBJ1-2	CSSSSAVDGYTF	TGTTCCAGCAGCTCTGCGGTGGATGGCTACACCTTC
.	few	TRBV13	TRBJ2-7	CASSGGTYEQYF	TGTGCCAGCAGCGGGGGGACCTACGAGCAGTACTTC
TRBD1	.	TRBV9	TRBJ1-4	CASSVGWGQGEKLFF	TGTGCCAGCAGCGTAGGTTGGGGACAGGGTGAAAAACTGTTTTTT
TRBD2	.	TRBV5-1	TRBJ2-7	CASSLGVTGTSGNHEQYF	TGCGCCAGCAGCTTGGGAGTCACGGGGACTAGCGGGAACCACGAGCAGTACTTC
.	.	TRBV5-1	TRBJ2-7	CASSVSSAPSPYEQYF	TGCGCCAGCAGCGTCTCTAGCGCCCCCAGCCCCTACGAGCAGTACTTC
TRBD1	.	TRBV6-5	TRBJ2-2	CASSDRVSTGELFF	TGTGCCAGCAGCGACAGGGTTAGCACCGGGGAGCTGTTTTTT
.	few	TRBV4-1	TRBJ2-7	CASSQGQSPGYEQYF	TGCGCCAGCAGCCAAGGACAGAGTCCAGGATACGAGCAGTACTTC